Listed here are 28 T cell receptor beta chains from one sample, sequenced in a study of blood T cell repertoires in COVID-19. Profiling relied on immunoSEQ multiplex PCR, and the TCRdb table lists in-frame clones only, not all of them. The sample includes some 460,000 clones, about nine tenths seen only once; the top ten take 0.7%. Sequencing was done on a sample of PBMCs or T cells enriched from blood (not recorded which). Source of these receptors: a woman between 18 and 30 years old who had recovered from COVID-19.

The genes are TRBV30 and TRBJ1-6; possibly TRBD1 for D (5 bases). Germline V gives CDR1 GTSNPN, CDR2 SVGIG (reference sequence). V lost 2 bases and J lost 8, with 16 bases in between. The CDR3 is 15 residues long. CDR3 DNA sequence: TGTGCCTGGAGTCTCACCGCAGGGATTCATTCACCCCTCCACTTT. Amino acids: CAWSLTAGIHSPLHF. Drawing the rest from reference TRBV30 and TRBJ1-6, the complete variable domain is SQTIHQWPATLVQPVGSPLSLECTVEGTSNPNLYWYRQAAGRGLQLLFYSVGIGQISSEVPQNLSASRPQDRQFILSSKKLLLSDSGFYLCAWSLTAGIHSPLHFGNGTRLTVT.

This chain joins TRBV27 and TRBJ2-7; D is unclear. The V gene's germline CDR1 is MNHEY and CDR2 SMNVEV (reference sequence). The ends were cut back, 6 bases at V and 5 bases at J, with 14 bases in the middle. This CDR3 has 13 amino acids. The DNA of the CDR3 is TGTGCCAGCAGCCGCCGGTTGGGCGACGAGCAGTACTTC. Protein: CASSRRLGDEQYF.

The chain couples TRBV30 to TRBJ1-5; D might be TRBD1 (5 bases). Germline CDR1 reads GTSNPN; CDR2 reads SVGIG (reference sequence). The CDR3 runs to 14 residues. Trimming removed 0 bases at V and 1 base at J, with 7 bases between. CDR3: CAWSVRGSNQPQHF. The CDR3 bases are TGTGCCTGGAGTGTAAGGGGAAGCAATCAGCCCCAGCATTTT.

The chain is built from TRBV25-1 and TRBJ2-3; the match to TRBD2 covers 8 bases. The CDR3 covers 16 residues. Germline values: CDR1 MGHDK, CDR2 SYGVNS. With V trimmed by 1 base and J by 6 bases, 9 bases remained unmatched. The CDR3 nucleotides are TGTGCCAGCAGTGAATCGGCGGGAGGTCCTTACGATACGCAGTATTTT. It is translated as CASSESAGGPYDTQYF.

The chain combines TRBV7-8 with TRBJ2-5; 7 positions match TRBD1. Trimming at V came to 0 bases and at J to 5 bases, leaving 3 bases not matched to a gene. The V gene's germline CDR1 is SGHVS and CDR2 FQNEAQ. The CDR3 spans 14 residues. CDR3 residues: CASSLAGQSETQYF. The CDR3 DNA follows: TGTGCCAGCAGCTTAGCGGGACAGAGCGAGACCCAGTACTTC.

This chain connects TRBV27 to TRBJ2-1, with a possible D match to TRBD1 (5 bases). The V end was cut by 6 bases, the J end by 8 bases, with 14 bases between. The CDR3 runs 13 residues. Germline V gene data show CDR1 as MNHEY and CDR2 as SMNVEV (reference sequence). The CDR3 sequence is CASSRDRSYEQFF. CDR3 DNA: TGTGCCAGCAGCAGAGACAGATCGTATGAGCAGTTCTTC.

V is TRBV7-9 and J is TRBJ1-2, with 9 positions matching TRBD1. This CDR3 comprises 13 residues. With V trimmed by 3 bases and J by 6 bases, 2 bases remained unmatched. Germline assignment: CDR1 SEHNR and CDR2 FQNEAQ (reference sequence). For the CDR3, the DNA is TGTGCCAGCAGCTTGGGGACAGGGCATGGCTACACCTTC. This gives the protein CASSLGTGHGYTF.

The sample holds a few counts of this clone. J is TRBJ1-1 and V is TRBV15; 7 bases are shared with TRBD1. Germline V gives CDR1 LNHNV, CDR2 YYDKDF (reference sequence). The CDR3 covers 14 residues. Trimming took 6 bases from V and 0 from J; bases not matched to a gene: 4. CDR3 DNA sequence: TGTGCCACCAGTCCCGGGACAGTGAACACTGAAGCTTTCTTT. Its translation: CATSPGTVNTEAFF. Full variable domain (rest looked up from reference TRBV15 and TRBJ1-1): DAMVIQNPRYQVTQFGKPVTLSCSQTLNHNVMYWYQQKSSQAPKLLFHYYDKDFNNEADTPDNFQSRRPNTSFCFLDIRSPGLGDTAMYLCATSPGTVNTEAFFGQGTRLTVV.

The chain links TRBV5-1 to TRBJ2-2; D may be TRBD2 (6 bases). The CDR3 is 15 residues long. The V and J ends lost 6 bases and 1 base respectively, with 13 bases between them. Germline-derived CDR1 and CDR2 are SGHRS and YFSETQ. The CDR3 spells CASTPSERNTGELFF. CDR3 DNA: TGCGCCAGCACCCCTAGCGAGAGGAACACCGGGGAGCTGTTTTTT.

The rearrangement links TRBV28 to TRBJ1-2, with a weak D call TRBD1 (5 bases). This CDR3 region has 14 residues. V lost 6 bases, J lost 4 bases, and 15 bases lay in between. Germline V gene lookup returns CDR1 MDHEN and CDR2 SYDVKM. The CDR3 protein is CASRVSTGAYGYTF. As DNA, the CDR3 is TGTGCCAGCAGGGTTTCAACAGGCGCCTATGGCTACACCTTC.

The chain recombines TRBV7-3 with TRBJ2-5; the match to TRBD2 covers 11 bases. The ends lost 5 bases at V and 1 base at J; junction bases unmatched: 3. The V gene's germline CDR1 is SGHTA and CDR2 FQGTGA. The CDR3 totals 15 residues. CDR3 sequence reads: CASSPGTSGQETQYF. The CDR3 coding sequence is TGTGCCAGCAGCCCGGGGACTAGCGGCCAAGAGACCCAGTACTTC.

This chain connects TRBV25-1 to TRBJ2-1; tentatively, D is TRBD2 (6 bases). Germline V gene sequence: CDR1 MGHDK, CDR2 SYGVNS. The CDR3 runs 14 residues. Trimming removed 2 bases at V and 8 bases at J, with 13 bases between. The CDR3 DNA is TGTGCCAGCAGTGAAACGAGGGAGGTGGATGAGCAGTTCTTC. Encoded protein: CASSETREVDEQFF.

The chain combines TRBV5-1 with TRBJ2-7; D may be TRBD1 (6 bases). Trimming cost V 4 bases and J 2 bases, with 22 bases left between them. Germline assignment: CDR1 SGHRS and CDR2 YFSETQ. The CDR3 runs to 17 residues. CDR3 residues: CASSQLTTQGIAYEQYF. CDR3 coding DNA: TGCGCCAGCAGCCAACTTACCACACAGGGTATCGCCTACGAGCAGTACTTC.

This chain joins TRBV24-1 and TRBJ2-2; D not resolved. The V end lost 7 bases, the J end lost 3 bases, and 11 bases lay between the germline ends. The CDR3 runs to 14 residues. Germline CDR1 and CDR2: KGHDR and SFDVKD. The CDR3, as DNA: TGTGCCACCAGAAGCCCCCTGGACACCGGGGAGCTGTTTTTT. Translating it yields CATRSPLDTGELFF.

The sample holds a few counts of this clone. The chain combines TRBV5-1 with TRBJ1-2, with 8 bases that match TRBD1. The J segment lost 4 bases and the V segment lost 0 bases, leaving 8 bases of the junction unmatched. CDR3 size: 16 residues. Germline CDR1 reads SGHRS; CDR2 reads YFSETQ. The CDR3 sequence: CASSLDSTTGVYGYTF. The CDR3 DNA reads as TGCGCCAGCAGCTTGGACTCAACGACAGGGGTCTATGGCTACACCTTC.

The genes are TRBV4-1 and TRBJ1-5, with D perhaps matching TRBD1 (6 bases). The CDR3 consists of 18 residues. Between the trimmed V and J ends, which lost 4 bases and 2 bases, there was a span of 21 bases. Germline V gives CDR1 MGHRA, CDR2 YSYEKL. CDR3 sequence: CASSRRWDITFGNQPQHF. CDR3 nucleotides: TGCGCCAGCAGCCGCCGATGGGACATAACTTTCGGCAATCAGCCCCAGCATTTT.

V gene TRBV7-2 combines with J gene TRBJ2-3; 7 bases fit TRBD2. This CDR3 contains 14 residues. Per germline, CDR1 SGHTA and CDR2 FQGNSA. Trimming removed 3 bases from V and 5 bases from J; junction bases left unmatched: 5. The CDR3 region has the DNA TGTGCCAGCAGCTTGCGACTAGCACAAGATACGCAGTATTTT. Amino acids: CASSLRLAQDTQYF.

This chain uses TRBV6-2 or TRBV6-3 with TRBJ2-7, with 7 positions matching TRBD1. The CDR3 spans 14 residues. The germline CDR1 and CDR2 sequences are MNHEY and SVGEGT. Trimming at V came to 1 base and at J to 3 bases, leaving 3 bases not matched to a gene. CDR3: CASSYWDSVYEQYF. DNA of the CDR3: TGTGCCAGCAGTTACTGGGACAGCGTCTACGAGCAGTACTTC.

This CDR3 is CASSISREKLFF. The CDR3 DNA reads TGTGCCAGTAGTATTTCGAGGGAAAAACTGTTTTTT. J is TRBJ1-4 and V is TRBV19; D is undetermined. CDR3 length: 12 amino acids. Trimming left V 3 bases short and J 8 bases short, with 7 bases between. CDR1 is LNHDA and CDR2 is SQIVND in the germline V gene (reference sequence).

This sequence joins TRBV9 and TRBJ2-5; D gene ambiguous. Trimming left V 0 bases short and J 4 bases short, with 10 bases between. CDR1 is SGDLS and CDR2 is YYNGEE in the germline V gene. This CDR3 contains 14 residues. CDR3 in amino acids: CASSVGVVRETQYF. In DNA form, the CDR3 reads TGTGCCAGCAGCGTAGGAGTAGTAAGAGAGACCCAGTACTTC.

The CDR3 sequence: CSVDTAQETQYF. The CDR3 nucleotides are TGCAGCGTTGATACAGCCCAAGAGACCCAGTACTTC. The genes are TRBV29-1 and TRBJ2-5, with D unclear. The CDR3 loop spans 12 amino acids. Germline V gene sequence: CDR1 SQVTM, CDR2 ANQGSEA. V was clipped by 3 bases and J by 1 base, with 6 bases between them.

The J gene is TRBJ1-1, the V gene TRBV9; a weak D match, TRBD1 (5 bases). CDR3 length equals 15 residues. V was trimmed by 4 bases and J by 6 bases, leaving 19 bases between them. Germline-derived CDR1 and CDR2 are SGDLS and YYNGEE. The CDR3 DNA reads TGTGCCAGCAGCCCCCCAGATTGGGGGAGGCCTGAAGCTTTCTTT. Translation gives CASSPPDWGRPEAFF.

This clone came up once. This rearrangement joins TRBV2 to TRBJ1-2; no firm D call. Germline loops: CDR1 SNHLY, CDR2 FYNNEI. Deletions cut 1 base from V and 8 bases from J, with 8 bases between. CDR3 length: 12 residues. As DNA, the CDR3 is TGTGCCAGCAGTGAAGTAGAGGGAGGCTACACCTTC. The encoded protein is CASSEVEGGYTF.

V and J are TRBV28 and TRBJ1-2, with TRBD1 matching over 9 bases. V shed 5 bases, J shed 2 bases, and the junction held 18 bases outside the gene matches. The germline V gene encodes CDR1 MDHEN and CDR2 SYDVKM. This CDR3 contains 19 residues. The CDR3 here is CASSEQGAMDPLANYGYTF. The CDR3 region has the DNA TGTGCCAGCAGTGAACAGGGGGCAATGGACCCACTCGCGAACTATGGCTACACCTTC.

In regard to this clone: Other DNA sequences within the sample encode an identical CDR3. J is TRBJ1-1 and V is TRBV7-9, with 11 bases lining up with TRBD1. V was clipped by 5 bases and J by 3 bases; unmatched bases: 8. CDR3 length: 16 residues. Germline V gene lookup returns CDR1 SEHNR and CDR2 FQNEAQ (reference sequence). CDR3 DNA sequence: TGTGCCAGCAGCCCAGGACAGGGGGCAAGGGACACTGAAGCTTTCTTT. As protein: CASSPGQGARDTEAFF.

The chain recombines TRBV19 with TRBJ1-1; D gene ambiguous. The CDR3 is 15 amino acids. Trimming cost V 5 bases and J 5 bases, with 18 bases left between them. Germline CDR1 reads LNHDA; CDR2 reads SQIVND (reference sequence). This chain's CDR3 is CASSPTPTIGTEAFF. The DNA for the CDR3 is TGTGCCAGTAGTCCGACACCTACCATTGGAACTGAAGCTTTCTTT.

The count of this clone is one. The gene calls are TRBV7-9 and TRBJ1-6; 9 bases agree with TRBD1. Trimming at V came to 5 bases and at J to 7 bases, leaving 9 bases not matched to a gene. CDR3 length: 16 amino acids. CDR1 is SEHNR, CDR2 FQNEAQ, per germline (reference sequence). The chain's CDR3 is CASSTPGQGPNSPLHF. Here the CDR3 DNA reads TGTGCCAGCAGCACCCCGGGACAGGGACCGAATTCACCCCTCCACTTT. The whole variable domain, remainder taken from reference TRBV7-9 and TRBJ1-6, is DTGVSQNPRHKITKRGQNVTFRCDPISEHNRLYWYRQTLGQGPEFLTYFQNEAQLEKSRLLSDRFSAERPKGSFSTLEIQRTEQGDSAMYLCASSTPGQGPNSPLHFGNGTRLTVT.

This chain connects TRBV9 to TRBJ1-2; no firm D call. Trimming shortened V by 3 bases and J by 2 bases, and 26 bases separated the two germline ends. The CDR3 totals 19 residues. CDR1 is SGDLS, CDR2 YYNGEE, per germline. The CDR3 protein is CASSGPGDAWALWNYGYTF. The CDR3 bases are TGTGCCAGCAGCGGGCCAGGTGACGCCTGGGCGCTTTGGAACTATGGCTACACCTTC.